One sample yielded the 3 T cell receptor beta chains listed below, sequenced in a study of Ad26.COV2.S vaccination and SARS-CoV-2 variants. Only in-frame clones appear in the TCRdb table, and some are missing; sequencing was by immunoSEQ multiplex PCR. The sample carries about 410,000 clones, approximately 90% recorded once. This sample's treatment: around 19 received Ad26.COV2.S at low or high dose, single or two shots; about 5 received placebo; per-sample allocation not given. Sampling occurred on day 63 after the first vaccine or placebo injection. The sequencing here drew on peripheral blood, taken in a trial of Ad26.COV2.S vaccine versus placebo. The receptors here all came from a person between 18 and 65 years old who received the Ad26.COV2.S COVID-19 vaccine or a placebo.

The chain has TRBV7-8 and TRBJ1-3; weak D call: TRBD1 (5 bases). Trimming took off 5 bases at V and 7 bases at J, with 18 bases between the two ends. CDR1 and CDR2 from the germline V gene are SGHVS and FQNEAQ. The CDR3 contains 15 residues. CDR3 loop: CASSNSRVSGNTIYF. For the CDR3, the DNA is TGTGCCAGCAGCAACTCCAGGGTGTCGGGCAACACCATATATTTT. Supplemented by reference TRBV7-8 and TRBJ1-3, the full variable domain reads GAGVSQSPRYKVAKRGQDVALRCDPISGHVSLFWYQQALGQGPEFLTYFQNEAQLDKSGLPSDRFFAERPEGSVSTLKIQRTQQEDSAVYLCASSNSRVSGNTIYFGEGSWLTVV.

This sequence joins TRBV24-1 and TRBJ2-7, with 9 bases matching TRBD1. CDR3 length: 16 amino acids. V shed 9 bases, J shed 1 base, and the junction held 12 bases outside the gene matches. The germline V gene has CDR1 KGHDR and CDR2 SFDVKD. The CDR3 spells CATGPKPGQGSYEQYF. CDR3 DNA: TGTGCCACCGGTCCCAAGCCGGGACAGGGTTCCTACGAGCAGTACTTC.

J is TRBJ1-2 and V is TRBV7-9, with 10 bases fitting TRBD1. There are 15 residues in the CDR3. The germline V gene encodes CDR1 SEHNR and CDR2 FQNEAQ (reference sequence). The junction had 7 bases not matched to a gene; V was cut back by 5 bases and J by 4 bases. CDR3 residues: CASSRDRGISYGYTF. The CDR3 coding sequence is TGTGCCAGCAGCCGGGACAGGGGCATCTCCTATGGCTACACCTTC.